Listed here is a single TCR beta chain. These data originate in a study of neoadjuvant anti-PD-1 for oral cavity cancer. Study background: Around day 43, patients without progression received a fourth nivolumab dose before surgery.

Some clones are missing from TCRdb's copy, which holds only in-frame ones; the method was immunoSEQ multiplex PCR. The table includes around 31,000 clones, 87% detected once. Trimming removed 5 bases at V and 2 bases at J, with 16 bases between. Germline V gives CDR1 SGHVS, CDR2 FQNEAQ. The length of the CDR3 is 15 residues. The patients had HPV-negative, locally advanced oral cavity squamous cell carcinoma. PBMCs were not maintained or expanded in culture before analysis. The sequence came from a person aged 35-80 years with oral cavity squamous cell carcinoma. J is TRBJ2-7 and V is TRBV7-8, with TRBD1 as a possible D gene (6 bases). The material sequenced was PBMCs, taken before nivolumab (anti-PD-1) treatment. CDR3 in amino acids: CASSTGQLATYEQYF. Written as DNA, the CDR3 is TGTGCCAGCAGCACAGGACAGTTGGCTACCTACGAGCAGTACTTC.